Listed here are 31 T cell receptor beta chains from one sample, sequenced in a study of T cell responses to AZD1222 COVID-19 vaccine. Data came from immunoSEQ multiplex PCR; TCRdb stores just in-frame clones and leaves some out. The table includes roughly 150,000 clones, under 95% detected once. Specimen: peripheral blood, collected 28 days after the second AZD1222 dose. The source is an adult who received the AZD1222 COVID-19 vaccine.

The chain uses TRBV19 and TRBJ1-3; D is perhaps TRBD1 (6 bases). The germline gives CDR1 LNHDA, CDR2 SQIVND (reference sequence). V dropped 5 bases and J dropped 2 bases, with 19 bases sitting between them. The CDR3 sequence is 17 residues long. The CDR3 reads CASSLTIPQGAGNTIYF. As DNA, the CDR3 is TGTGCCAGTAGTTTGACTATTCCACAGGGTGCTGGAAACACCATATATTTT.

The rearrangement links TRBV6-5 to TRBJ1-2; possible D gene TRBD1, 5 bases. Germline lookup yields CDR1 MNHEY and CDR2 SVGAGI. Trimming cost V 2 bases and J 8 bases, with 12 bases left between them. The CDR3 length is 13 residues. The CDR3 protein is CASSYARGRGYTF. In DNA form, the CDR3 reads TGTGCCAGCAGTTACGCAAGGGGAAGAGGCTACACCTTC.

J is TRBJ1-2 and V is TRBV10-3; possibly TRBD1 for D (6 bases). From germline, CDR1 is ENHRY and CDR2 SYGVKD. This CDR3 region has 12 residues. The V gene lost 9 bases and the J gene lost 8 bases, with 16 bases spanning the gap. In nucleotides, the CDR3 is TGTGCCATTGAAGAGGGGGAAGTAGGCTACACCTTC. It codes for CAIEEGEVGYTF.

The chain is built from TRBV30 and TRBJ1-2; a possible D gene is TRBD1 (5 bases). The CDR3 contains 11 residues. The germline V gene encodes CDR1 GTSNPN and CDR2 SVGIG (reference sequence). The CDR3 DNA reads TGTGCAAAAGGGGACTTATATGGCTACACCTTC. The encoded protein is CAKGDLYGYTF.

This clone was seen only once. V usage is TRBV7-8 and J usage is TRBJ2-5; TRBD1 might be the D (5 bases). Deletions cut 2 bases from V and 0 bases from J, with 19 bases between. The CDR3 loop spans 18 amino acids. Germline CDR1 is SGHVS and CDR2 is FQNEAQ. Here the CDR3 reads CASSLKEQESLYQETQYF. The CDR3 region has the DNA TGTGCCAGCAGCTTAAAGGAACAGGAGTCCCTGTACCAAGAGACCCAGTACTTC.

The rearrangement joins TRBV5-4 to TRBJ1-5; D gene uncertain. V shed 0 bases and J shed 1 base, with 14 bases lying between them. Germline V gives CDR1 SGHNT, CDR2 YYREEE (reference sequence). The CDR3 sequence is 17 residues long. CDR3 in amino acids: CASSLGGPMGSNQPQHF. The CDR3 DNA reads TGTGCCAGCAGCTTGGGAGGCCCCATGGGAAGCAATCAGCCCCAGCATTTT.

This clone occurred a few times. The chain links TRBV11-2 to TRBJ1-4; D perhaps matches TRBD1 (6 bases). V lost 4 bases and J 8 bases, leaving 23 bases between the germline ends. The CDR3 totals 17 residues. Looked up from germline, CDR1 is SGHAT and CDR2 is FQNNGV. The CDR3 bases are TGTGCCAGCAGCTCCCTACGGGGGGGGGCCTCTGAAGAAAAACTGTTTTTT. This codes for CASSSLRGGASEEKLFF.

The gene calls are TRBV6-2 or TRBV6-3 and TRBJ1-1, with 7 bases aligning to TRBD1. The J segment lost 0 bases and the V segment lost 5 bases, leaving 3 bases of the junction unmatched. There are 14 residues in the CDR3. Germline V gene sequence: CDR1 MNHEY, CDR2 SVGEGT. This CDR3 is CASSRQGMNTEAFF. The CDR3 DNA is TGTGCCAGCAGTCGACAGGGTATGAACACTGAAGCTTTCTTT.

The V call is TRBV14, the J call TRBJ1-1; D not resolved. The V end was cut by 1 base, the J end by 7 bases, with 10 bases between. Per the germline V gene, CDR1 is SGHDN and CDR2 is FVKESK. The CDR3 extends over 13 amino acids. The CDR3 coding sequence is TGTGCCAGCAGCCAAGGAGGTAGCTATGAAGCTTTCTTT. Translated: CASSQGGSYEAFF.

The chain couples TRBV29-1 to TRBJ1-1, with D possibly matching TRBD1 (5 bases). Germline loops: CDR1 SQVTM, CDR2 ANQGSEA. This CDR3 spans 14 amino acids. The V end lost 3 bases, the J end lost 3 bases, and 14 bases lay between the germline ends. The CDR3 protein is CSVEWGGSYTEAFF. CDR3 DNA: TGCAGCGTTGAGTGGGGCGGGAGTTACACTGAAGCTTTCTTT. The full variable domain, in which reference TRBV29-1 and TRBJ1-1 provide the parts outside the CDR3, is SAVISQKPSRDICQRGTSLTIQCQVDSQVTMMFWYRQQPGQSLTLIATANQGSEATYESGFVIDKFPISRPNLTFSTLTVSNMSPEDSSIYLCSVEWGGSYTEAFFGQGTRLTVV.

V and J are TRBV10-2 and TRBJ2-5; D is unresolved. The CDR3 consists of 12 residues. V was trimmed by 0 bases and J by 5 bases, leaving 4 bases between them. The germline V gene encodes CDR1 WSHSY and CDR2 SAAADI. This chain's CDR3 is CASSESRETQYF. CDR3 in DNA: TGCGCCAGCAGTGAGTCGCGGGAGACCCAGTACTTC.

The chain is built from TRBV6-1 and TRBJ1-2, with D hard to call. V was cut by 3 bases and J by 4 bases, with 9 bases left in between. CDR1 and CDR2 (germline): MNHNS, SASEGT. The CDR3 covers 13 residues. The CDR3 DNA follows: TGTGCCAGCAGTGAGGAGCATCTCTATGGCTACACCTTC. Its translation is CASSEEHLYGYTF.

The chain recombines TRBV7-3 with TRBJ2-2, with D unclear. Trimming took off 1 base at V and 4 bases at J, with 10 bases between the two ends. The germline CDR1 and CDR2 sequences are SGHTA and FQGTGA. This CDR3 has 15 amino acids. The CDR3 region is CASSLRGVITGELFF. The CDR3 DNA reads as TGTGCCAGCAGCTTAAGGGGTGTGATCACCGGGGAGCTGTTTTTT.

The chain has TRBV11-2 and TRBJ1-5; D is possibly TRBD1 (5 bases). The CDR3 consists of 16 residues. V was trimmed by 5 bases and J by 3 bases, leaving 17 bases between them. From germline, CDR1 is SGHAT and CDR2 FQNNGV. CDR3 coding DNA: TGTGCCAGCAGCCCTCTGGCCCGGGACTACAATCAGCCCCAGCATTTT. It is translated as CASSPLARDYNQPQHF.

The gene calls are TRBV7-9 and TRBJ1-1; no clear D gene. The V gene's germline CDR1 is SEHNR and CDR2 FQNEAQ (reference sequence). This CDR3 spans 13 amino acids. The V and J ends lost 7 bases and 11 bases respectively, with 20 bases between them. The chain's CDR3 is CASTPKPGPEAFF. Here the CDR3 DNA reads TGTGCCAGCACCCCCAAACCCGGCCCGGAGGCTTTCTTT.

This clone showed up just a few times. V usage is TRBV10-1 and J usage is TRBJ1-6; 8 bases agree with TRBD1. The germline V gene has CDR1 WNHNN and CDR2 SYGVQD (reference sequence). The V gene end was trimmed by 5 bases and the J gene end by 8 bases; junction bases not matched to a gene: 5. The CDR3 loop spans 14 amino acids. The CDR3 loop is CASSTGTGYSPLHF. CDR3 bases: TGCGCCAGCAGTACCGGGACAGGTTATTCACCCCTCCACTTT.

CDR3 protein: CSASSGTEPYEQYF. DNA for the CDR3: TGCAGTGCTAGTTCCGGGACAGAGCCCTACGAGCAGTACTTC. The gene calls are TRBV20-1 and TRBJ2-7; 7 nucleotides line up with TRBD1. V dropped 3 bases and J dropped 2; count of bases not matched to a gene: 7. Germline loops: CDR1 DFQATT, CDR2 SNEGSKA (reference sequence). The CDR3 totals 14 residues.

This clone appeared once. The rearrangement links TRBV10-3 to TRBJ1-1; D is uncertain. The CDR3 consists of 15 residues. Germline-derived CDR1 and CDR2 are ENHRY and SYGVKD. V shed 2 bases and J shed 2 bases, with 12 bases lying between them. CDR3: CAISERLSPNTEAFF. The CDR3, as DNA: TGTGCCATCAGTGAGCGTTTAAGCCCCAACACTGAAGCTTTCTTT.

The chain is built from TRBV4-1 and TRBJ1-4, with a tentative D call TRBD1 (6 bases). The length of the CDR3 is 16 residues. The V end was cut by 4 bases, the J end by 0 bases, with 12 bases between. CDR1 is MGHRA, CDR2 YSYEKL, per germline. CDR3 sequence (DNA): TGCGCCAGCAGCCGGGCAGGGGATGCAACTAATGAAAAACTGTTTTTT. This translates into CASSRAGDATNEKLFF.

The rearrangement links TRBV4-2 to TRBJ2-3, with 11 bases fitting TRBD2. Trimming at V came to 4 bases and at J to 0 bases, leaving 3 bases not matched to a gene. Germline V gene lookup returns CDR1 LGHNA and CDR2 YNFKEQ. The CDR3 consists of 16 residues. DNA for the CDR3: TGTGCCAGCAGCCGAGTAGCGGGGGGGAGCACAGATACGCAGTATTTT. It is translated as CASSRVAGGSTDTQYF.

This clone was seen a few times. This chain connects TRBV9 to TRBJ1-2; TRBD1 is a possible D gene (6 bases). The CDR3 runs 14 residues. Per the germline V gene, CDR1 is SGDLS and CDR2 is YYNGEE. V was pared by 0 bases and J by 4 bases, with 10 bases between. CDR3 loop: CASSVAQTGYGYTF. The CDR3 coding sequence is TGTGCCAGCAGCGTAGCTCAGACAGGCTATGGCTACACCTTC.

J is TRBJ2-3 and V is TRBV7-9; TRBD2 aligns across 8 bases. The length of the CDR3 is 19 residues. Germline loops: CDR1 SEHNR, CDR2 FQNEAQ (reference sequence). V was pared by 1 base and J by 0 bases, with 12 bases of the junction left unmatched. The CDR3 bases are TGTGCCAGCAGCTTAGGGTGGCGGGGGGTCTCTTCTAGCACAGATACGCAGTATTTT. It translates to CASSLGWRGVSSSTDTQYF.

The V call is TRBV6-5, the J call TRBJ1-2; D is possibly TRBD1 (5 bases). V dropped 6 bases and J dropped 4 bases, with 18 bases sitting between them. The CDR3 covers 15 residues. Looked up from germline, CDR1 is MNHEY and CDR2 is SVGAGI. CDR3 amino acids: CASSVGEARGYGYTF. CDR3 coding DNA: TGTGCCAGCAGCGTGGGGGAGGCGAGGGGCTATGGCTACACCTTC.

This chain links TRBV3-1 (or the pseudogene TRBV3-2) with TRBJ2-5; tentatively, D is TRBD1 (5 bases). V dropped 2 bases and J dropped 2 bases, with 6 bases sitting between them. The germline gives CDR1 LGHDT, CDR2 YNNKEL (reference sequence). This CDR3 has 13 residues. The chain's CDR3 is CASSQRQQETQYF. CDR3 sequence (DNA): TGTGCCAGCAGCCAAAGACAGCAAGAGACCCAGTACTTC.

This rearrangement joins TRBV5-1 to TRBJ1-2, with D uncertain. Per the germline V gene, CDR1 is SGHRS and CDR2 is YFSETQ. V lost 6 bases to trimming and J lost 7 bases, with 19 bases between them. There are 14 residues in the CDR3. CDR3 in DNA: TGCGCCAGCAATAGCGACCCCCAAGGAGGTGGCTACACCTTC. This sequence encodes CASNSDPQGGGYTF.

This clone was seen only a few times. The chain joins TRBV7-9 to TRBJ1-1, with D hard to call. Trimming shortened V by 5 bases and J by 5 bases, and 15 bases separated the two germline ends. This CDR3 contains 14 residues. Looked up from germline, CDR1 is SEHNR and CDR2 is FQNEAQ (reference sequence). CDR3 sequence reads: CASSPQPRGTEAFF. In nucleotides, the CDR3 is TGTGCCAGCAGCCCCCAGCCCCGCGGGACTGAAGCTTTCTTT.

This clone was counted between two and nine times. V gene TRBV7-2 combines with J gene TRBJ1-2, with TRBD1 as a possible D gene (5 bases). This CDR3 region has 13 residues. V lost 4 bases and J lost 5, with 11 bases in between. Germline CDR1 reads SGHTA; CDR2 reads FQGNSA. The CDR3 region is CASSSGFRYGYTF. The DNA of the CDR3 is TGTGCCAGCAGCTCAGGGTTTAGGTATGGCTACACCTTC.

CDR3 protein: CASSTGTVTYEQYF. DNA for the CDR3: TGTGCCAGTAGTACCGGGACAGTCACCTACGAGCAGTACTTC. This chain joins TRBV19 and TRBJ2-7; 7 bases fit TRBD1. There are 14 residues in the CDR3. Germline-derived CDR1 and CDR2 are LNHDA and SQIVND (reference sequence). Trimming took 4 bases from V and 2 from J; bases not matched to a gene: 5.

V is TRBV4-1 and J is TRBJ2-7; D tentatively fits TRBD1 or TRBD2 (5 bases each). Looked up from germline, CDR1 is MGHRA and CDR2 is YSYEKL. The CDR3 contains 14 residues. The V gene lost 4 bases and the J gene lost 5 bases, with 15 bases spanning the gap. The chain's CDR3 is CASSPQGGSNEQYF. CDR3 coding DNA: TGCGCCAGCAGCCCGCAGGGTGGGAGCAACGAGCAGTACTTC.

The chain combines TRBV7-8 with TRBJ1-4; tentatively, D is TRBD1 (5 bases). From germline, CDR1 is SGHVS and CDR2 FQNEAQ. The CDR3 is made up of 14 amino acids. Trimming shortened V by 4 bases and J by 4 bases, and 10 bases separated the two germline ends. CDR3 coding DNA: TGTGCCAGCAGCTCCGACAGCTATAATGAAAAACTGTTTTTT. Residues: CASSSDSYNEKLFF.

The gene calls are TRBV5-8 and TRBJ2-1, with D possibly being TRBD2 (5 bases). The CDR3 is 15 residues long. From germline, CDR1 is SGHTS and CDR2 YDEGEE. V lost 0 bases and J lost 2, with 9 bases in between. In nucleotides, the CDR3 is TGTGCCAGCAGCTTGGAAGGGAGACCCTACAATGAGCAGTTCTTC. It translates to CASSLEGRPYNEQFF.